This T cell receptor beta chain came from a study of T cell responses to AZD1222 COVID-19 vaccine. Notes on the study in general: Researchers took repertoire samples only after the peak T cell response had come. A rise in Spike-specific TCR breadth and depth followed two AZD1222 doses. Females made up more of the donors, who were largely white British, and clonal diversity may have come out too low. Nearly half of unique spike-specific TCRs reportedly avoided B.1.351 and B.1.1.7 mutated regions.

The CDR3 consists of 16 residues. Per germline, CDR1 SGDLS and CDR2 YYNGEE. V trimming: 0 bases; J trimming: 5 bases; junction bases outside the gene matches: 8. Remarks on this clone: The antigen is undetermined.

The data were produced by immunoSEQ multiplex PCR, yet TCRdb's version contains in-frame clones alone and is incomplete. The data show over 150,000 clones, roughly nine tenths seen once. This specimen was peripheral blood, taken on day 0 of AZD1222 vaccination. This TCR derives from an adult in good health. The gene calls are TRBV9 and TRBJ2-7; 10 bases are a match to TRBD2. The CDR3 DNA is TGTGCCAGCAGCGTAGAGGGGCTAGCGGGGGACCACGAGCAGTACTTC. As protein: CASSVEGLAGDHEQYF.